A single sample is the source of the 11 T cell receptor beta chains below, sequenced in a study of CD8+ T cells in alopecia areata. The sequencing template was cDNA reverse transcribed from extracted RNA. Data came from immunoSEQ multiplex PCR; TCRdb stores just in-frame clones and leaves some out. The sample consists of about 120,000 clones, roughly 68% of them appearing once. The sequenced material came from CD4+ T cells sorted from blood. Receptors originate from a human donor in good health.

This clone was picked up a small number of times. The gene calls are TRBV29-1 and TRBJ1-5; TRBD1 matches 12 bases. CDR3 length: 13 residues. Germline trimming cut 6 bases from V and 8 bases from J; bases unmatched to any gene: 5. The germline V gene encodes CDR1 SQVTM and CDR2 ANQGSEA. Here the CDR3 DNA reads TGCAGCGTGACCGGGACAGGGGGCGAGCCCCAGCATTTT. Its translation is CSVTGTGGEPQHF.

The chain recombines TRBV29-1 with TRBJ2-7; D ambiguous. This CDR3 comprises 11 residues. The germline V and J ends were trimmed by 5 bases and 7 bases, with 12 bases remaining between them. CDR1 is SQVTM, CDR2 ANQGSEA, per germline. The chain's CDR3 is CSVTITVEQYF. DNA of the CDR3: TGCAGCGTTACCATAACAGTGGAGCAGTACTTC.

This chain uses TRBV5-6 with TRBJ2-6, with D unclear. Per germline, CDR1 SGHDT and CDR2 YYEEEE. Between the trimmed V and J ends, which lost 0 bases and 0 bases, there was a span of 7 bases. The CDR3 totals 16 residues. The CDR3 loop is CASSLELVSGANVLTF. DNA of the CDR3: TGTGCCAGCAGCTTGGAGCTGGTCTCTGGGGCCAACGTCCTGACTTTC.

The rearrangement joins TRBV6-5 to TRBJ1-1; 9 bases are a match to TRBD1. This CDR3 is built from 16 residues. Germline lookup yields CDR1 MNHEY and CDR2 SVGAGI. V lost 0 bases, J lost 1 base, and 3 bases stayed unmatched. The chain's CDR3 is CASSYSGTGRNTEAFF. DNA for the CDR3: TGTGCCAGCAGTTACTCGGGGACAGGGCGGAACACTGAAGCTTTCTTT.

The rearrangement links TRBV15 to TRBJ1-6, with no clear D. V lost 1 base, J lost 5 bases, and 6 bases lay in between. This CDR3 is 14 amino acids long. CDR1 is LNHNV, CDR2 YYDKDF, per germline (reference sequence). CDR3 bases: TGTGCCACCAGCAGAGCTGGGAATAATTCACCCCTCCACTTT. Amino acids: CATSRAGNNSPLHF.

The chain is built from TRBV7-2 and TRBJ2-7; D unclear. CDR3 length equals 14 residues. Germline lookup yields CDR1 SGHTA and CDR2 FQGNSA. The germline V and J ends were trimmed by 1 base and 6 bases, with 13 bases remaining between them. This CDR3 reads CASSLEVIESEQYF. For the CDR3, the DNA is TGTGCCAGCAGCTTAGAGGTTATTGAGAGCGAGCAGTACTTC. The full variable domain, rest sourced from reference TRBV7-2 and TRBJ2-7, is GAGVSQSPSNKVTEKGKDVELRCDPISGHTALYWYRQSLGQGLEFLIYFQGNSAPDKSGLPSDRFSAERTGGSVSTLTIQRTQQEDSAVYLCASSLEVIESEQYFGPGTRLTVT.

This clone was counted between two and nine times. The chain uses TRBV2 and TRBJ2-7, with TRBD2 matching 9 bases. CDR3 length equals 15 residues. CDR1 and CDR2 (germline): SNHLY, FYNNEI. The J segment lost 4 bases and the V segment lost 8 bases, leaving 12 bases of the junction unmatched. CDR3 nucleotides: TGTGCCAGCGGCCGGGGGCTAGCGGGGCTGTACGAGCAGTACTTC. This sequence encodes CASGRGLAGLYEQYF.

The chain has TRBV28 and TRBJ1-5; possibly TRBD1 for D (6 bases). Looked up from germline, CDR1 is MDHEN and CDR2 is SYDVKM. V was trimmed by 3 bases and J by 2 bases, leaving 11 bases between them. The CDR3 has 15 residues. CDR3 nucleotides: TGTGCCAGCAGTTTCTCAGGGGAGGGCAATCAGCCCCAGCATTTT. As protein: CASSFSGEGNQPQHF.

The chain employs TRBV5-6 and TRBJ2-7, with D perhaps matching TRBD1 (6 bases). Trimming stripped 1 base from V and 4 bases from J, with 18 bases between. Per germline, CDR1 SGHDT and CDR2 YYEEEE. The CDR3 consists of 16 residues. The CDR3 DNA is TGTGCCAGCAGCTTGCGGATTCACAGGGAGCCTTACGAGCAGTACTTC. The encoded protein is CASSLRIHREPYEQYF. Drawing the rest from reference TRBV5-6 and TRBJ2-7, the complete variable domain is DAGVTQSPTHLIKTRGQQVTLRCSPKSGHDTVSWYQQALGQGPQFIFQYYEEEERQRGNFPDRFSGHQFPNYSSELNVNALLLGDSALYLCASSLRIHREPYEQYFGPGTRLTVT.

This chain uses TRBV18 with TRBJ2-7; D is tentatively TRBD1 or TRBD2 (5 bases each). Germline V CDR1 and CDR2: KGHSH, LQKENI. The CDR3 is made up of 15 amino acids. V lost 0 bases and J 1 base, leaving 10 bases between the germline ends. The DNA of the CDR3 is TGTGCCAGCTCACCACCGGGTGGGGGATCCTACGAGCAGTACTTC. It specifies CASSPPGGGSYEQYF.

The chain has TRBV2 and TRBJ1-1; possibly TRBD1 for D (5 bases). The CDR3 covers 13 residues. V was trimmed by 5 bases and J by 6 bases, leaving 13 bases between them. CDR1 and CDR2 from the germline V gene are SNHLY and FYNNEI. The CDR3 DNA reads TGTGCCAGCAGTCCGGACCCAGGGCCTGAAGCTTTCTTT. Translating gives CASSPDPGPEAFF.